This record covers a single TCR beta chain. Its antigen is unidentified. MiXCR was run by TCRdb on the reads, yielding one entry per CDR3 protein. The table records 200,000 to 250,000 distinct CDR3 sequences, less than 50% of them present only once. Germline assignment: CDR1 SGHVT and CDR2 SQSDAQ. The V end was cut by 8 bases, the J end by 6 bases, with 17 bases between. This CDR3 region has 14 residues. These data originate in a study of T cell repertoires in cytomegalovirus infection. Turning to the study itself: CMV infection plus the matching HLA type was flagged by public TCR beta signatures.

Study-level results: The ex vivo response showed dominance by HLA-C-restricted CMV-specific TCR beta clonotypes.

The material was CD8+ T cells from cultured PBMCs, obtained from culture after CMV antigen stimulation. The rearrangement joins TRBV7-4 to TRBJ1-5; D call uncertain. This receptor was identified in a human donor in good health (CMV status not recorded). Some clones in this sample may be carry-over from other donors' samples. The CDR3 reads CASQPSGVTQPQHF. CDR3 coding DNA: TGTGCCAGCCAACCGTCTGGGGTCACTCAGCCCCAGCATTTT. The full variable domain, completed using reference TRBV7-4 and TRBJ1-5, is GAGVSQSPRYKVAKRGRDVALRCDSISGHVTLYWYRQTLGQGSEVLTYSQSDAQRDKSGRPSGRFSAERPERSVSTLKIQRTEQGDSAVYLCASQPSGVTQPQHFGDGTRLSIL.